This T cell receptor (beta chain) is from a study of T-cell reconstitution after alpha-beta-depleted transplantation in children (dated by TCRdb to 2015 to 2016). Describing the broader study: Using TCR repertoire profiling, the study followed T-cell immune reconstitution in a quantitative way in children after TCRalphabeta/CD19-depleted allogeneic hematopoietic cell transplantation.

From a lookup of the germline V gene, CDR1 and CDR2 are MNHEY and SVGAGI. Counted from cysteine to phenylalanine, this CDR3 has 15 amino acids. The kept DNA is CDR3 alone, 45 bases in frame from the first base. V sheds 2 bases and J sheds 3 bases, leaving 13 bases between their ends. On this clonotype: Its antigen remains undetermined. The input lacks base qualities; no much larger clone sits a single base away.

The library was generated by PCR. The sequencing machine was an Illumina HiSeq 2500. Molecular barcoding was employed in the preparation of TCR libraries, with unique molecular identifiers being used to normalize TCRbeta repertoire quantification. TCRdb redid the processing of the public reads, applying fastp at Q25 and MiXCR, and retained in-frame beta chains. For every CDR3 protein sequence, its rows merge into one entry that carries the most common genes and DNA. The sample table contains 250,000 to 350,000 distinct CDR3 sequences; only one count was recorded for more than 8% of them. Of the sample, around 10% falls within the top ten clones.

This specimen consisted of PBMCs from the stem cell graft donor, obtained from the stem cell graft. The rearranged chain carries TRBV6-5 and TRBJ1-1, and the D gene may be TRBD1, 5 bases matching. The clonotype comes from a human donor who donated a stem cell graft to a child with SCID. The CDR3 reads CASSYLGARDTEAFF. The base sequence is TGTGCCAGCAGTTACCTCGGGGCCAGGGACACTGAAGCTTTCTTT.